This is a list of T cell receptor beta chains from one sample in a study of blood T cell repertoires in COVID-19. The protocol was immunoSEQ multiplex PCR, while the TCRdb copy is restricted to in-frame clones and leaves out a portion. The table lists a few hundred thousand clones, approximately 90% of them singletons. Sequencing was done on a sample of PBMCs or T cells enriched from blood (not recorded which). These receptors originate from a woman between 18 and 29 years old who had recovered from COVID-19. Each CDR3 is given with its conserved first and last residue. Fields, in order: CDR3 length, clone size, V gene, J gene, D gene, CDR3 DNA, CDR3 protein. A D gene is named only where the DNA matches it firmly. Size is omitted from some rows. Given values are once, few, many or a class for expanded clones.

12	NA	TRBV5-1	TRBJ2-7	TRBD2	TGCGCCAGCGGAGGTCCGGGGGGCGAGCAGTACTTC	CASGGPGGEQYF
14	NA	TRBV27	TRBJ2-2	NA	TGTGCCAGCAGTTTATACGGGTACACCGGGGAGCTGTTTTTT	CASSLYGYTGELFF
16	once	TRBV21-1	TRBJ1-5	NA	TGTGCCAGCAGAAATTTAGCCGGCTTACTTGATCAGCCCCAGCATTTT	CASRNLAGLLDQPQHF
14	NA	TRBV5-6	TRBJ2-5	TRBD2	TGTGCCAGCAGCTTAACTAGCGGGCAAGAGACCCAGTACTTC	CASSLTSGQETQYF
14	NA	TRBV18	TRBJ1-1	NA	TGTGCCAGCTCACCATCGGGAGGTAACACTGAAGCTTTCTTT	CASSPSGGNTEAFF
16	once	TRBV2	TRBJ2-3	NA	TGTGCCACCCCTAACGACGACGGGAGTATCACAGATACGCAGTATTTT	CATPNDDGSITDTQYF
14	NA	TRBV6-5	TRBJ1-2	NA	TGTGCCAGCAGTCCCGACCGCGGAAACTATGGCTACACCTTC	CASSPDRGNYGYTF
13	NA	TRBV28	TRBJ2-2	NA	TGTGCCAGCAGTCTAGGACTGACCGGGGAGCTGTTTTTT	CASSLGLTGELFF
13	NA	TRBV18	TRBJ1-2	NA	TGTGCCAGCTCACCCCTGGGAGGGAATGGCTACACCTTC	CASSPLGGNGYTF
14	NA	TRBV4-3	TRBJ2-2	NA	TGCGCCAGCAGCCTGGGGGGGCCGAACGGGGAGCTGTTTTTT	CASSLGGPNGELFF
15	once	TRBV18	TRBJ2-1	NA	TGTGCCAGCTCGTCGAACAGGGAAGGGTCCAGTGAGCAGTTCTTC	CASSSNREGSSEQFF
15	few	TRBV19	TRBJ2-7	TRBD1	TGTGCCAGTACCGGTGACGGACAGGGGGCGTACGAGCAGTACTTC	CASTGDGQGAYEQYF
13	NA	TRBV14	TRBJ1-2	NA	TGTGCCAGCAGCCCAGGAGGGAACTATGGCTACACCTTC	CASSPGGNYGYTF
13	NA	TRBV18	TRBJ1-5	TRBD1	TGTGCCAGCTCACGGACAGGGATGCAGCCCCAGCATTTT	CASSRTGMQPQHF
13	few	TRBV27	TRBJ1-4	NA	TGTGCCAGCAGCAGGGTGTCTAATGAAAAACTGTTTTTT	CASSRVSNEKLFF
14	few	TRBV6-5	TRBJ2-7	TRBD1	TGTGCCAGCATTCAGGGACAGGGGTCGTACGAGCAGTACTTC	CASIQGQGSYEQYF
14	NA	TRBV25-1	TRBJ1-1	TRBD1	TGTGCCAGCTCCCCGACAGGGGTTATCCCTGAAGCTTTCTTT	CASSPTGVIPEAFF
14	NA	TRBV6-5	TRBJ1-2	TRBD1	TGTGCCAGCAGTTCCGGGACAGGGGTTTATGGCTACACCTTC	CASSSGTGVYGYTF
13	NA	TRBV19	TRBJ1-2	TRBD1	TGTGCCAGTATTGACGCAGGGGGCTATGGCTACACCTTC	CASIDAGGYGYTF
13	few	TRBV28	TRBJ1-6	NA	TGTGCCAGCAGCCAAAACCGAGATTCACCCCTCCACTTT	CASSQNRDSPLHF
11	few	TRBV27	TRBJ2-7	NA	TGTGCCATTCAACAGTCGGGGGAGCAGTACTTC	CAIQQSGEQYF
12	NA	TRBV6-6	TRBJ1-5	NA	TGTGCCAGCAGACAGGGCAATCAGCCCCAGCATTTT	CASRQGNQPQHF
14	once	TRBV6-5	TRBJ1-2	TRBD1	TGTGCCAGCAGACCGGGACAGACAAAATATGGCTACACCTTC	CASRPGQTKYGYTF
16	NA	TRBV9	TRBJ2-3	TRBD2	TGTGCCAGCAGCGTAGGGGCTAGCGGGGTGATAGATACGCAGTATTTT	CASSVGASGVIDTQYF
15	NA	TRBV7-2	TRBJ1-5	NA	TGTGCCAGCAGCTTGGAGGGGCACCCCGGCCGGCCCCAGCATTTT	CASSLEGHPGRPQHF
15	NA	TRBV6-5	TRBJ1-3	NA	TGTGCCAGCAGCTCTAAGGGGTACTCTGGAAACACCATATATTTT	CASSSKGYSGNTIYF
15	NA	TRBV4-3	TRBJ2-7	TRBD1	TGCGCCAGCAGCCAAGATAGGGGACAGGGCCACGAGCAGTACTTC	CASSQDRGQGHEQYF
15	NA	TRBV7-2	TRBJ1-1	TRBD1	TGTGCCAGCAGCTTAGACCGAACAGGGGTCACTGAAGCTTTCTTT	CASSLDRTGVTEAFF
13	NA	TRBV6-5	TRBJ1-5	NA	TGTGCCAGCAGCCGGGTGGTCTATCAGCCCCAGCATTTT	CASSRVVYQPQHF
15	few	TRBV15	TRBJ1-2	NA	TGTGCCACCAGCAGAGATGGCAGGGGAAACTATGGCTACACCTTC	CATSRDGRGNYGYTF
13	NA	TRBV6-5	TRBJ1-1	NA	TGTGCCAGCAGTTACCCTCTCTCGGGTGAAGCTTTCTTT	CASSYPLSGEAFF
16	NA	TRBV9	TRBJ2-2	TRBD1	TGTGCCAGCAGCCCTCACAGGGGGCTGGAGACCGGGGAGCTGTTTTTT	CASSPHRGLETGELFF
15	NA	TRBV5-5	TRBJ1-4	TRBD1	TGTGCCAGCAGCAGTCCGGGACAGGGATCTGAAAAACTGTTTTTT	CASSSPGQGSEKLFF
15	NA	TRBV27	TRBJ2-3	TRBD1	TGTGCCAGCAGTTTCGACAGGGGGGGCACAGATACGCAGTATTTT	CASSFDRGGTDTQYF
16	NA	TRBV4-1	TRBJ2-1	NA	TGCGCCAGCAGCCAAGCCGAGATTAGCTCCTACAATGAGCAGTTCTTC	CASSQAEISSYNEQFF
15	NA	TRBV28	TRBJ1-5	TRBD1	TGTGCCAGCAGATCGGGACAGGGTGGGAATCAGCCCCAGCATTTT	CASRSGQGGNQPQHF
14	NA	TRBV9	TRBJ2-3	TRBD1	TGTGCCAGCCAGAGGACAGGGAACACAGATACGCAGTATTTT	CASQRTGNTDTQYF
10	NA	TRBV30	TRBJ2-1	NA	TGTGCCTGGGGGAGGAATGAGCAGTTCTTC	CAWGRNEQFF
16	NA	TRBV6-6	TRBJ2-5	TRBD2	TGTGCCAGCAGCTCGACTAGCGGGGGGCCGTTCGGGACCCAGTACTTC	CASSSTSGGPFGTQYF
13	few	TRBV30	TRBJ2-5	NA	TGTGCCTGGAGCCCACCCGGGGAAGAGACCCAGTACTTC	CAWSPPGEETQYF
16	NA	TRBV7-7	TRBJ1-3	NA	TGTGCTAGCAGCCTATACCCCAGGGGCTCTGGAAACACCATATATTTT	CASSLYPRGSGNTIYF
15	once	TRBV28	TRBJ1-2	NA	TGTGCCAGCAGTTTATTATTGCGACAGATTCATGGCTACACCTTC	CASSLLLRQIHGYTF
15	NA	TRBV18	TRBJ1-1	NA	TGTGCCAGCTCACCCGGTATGGGGGCCGTCGGCGGAGCTTTCTTT	CASSPGMGAVGGAFF
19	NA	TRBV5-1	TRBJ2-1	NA	TGCGCCAGCAGCGAGACACATTCAGGCGGGCCTGGGCTGTACAATGAGCAGTTCTTC	CASSETHSGGPGLYNEQFF
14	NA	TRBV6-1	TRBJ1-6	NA	TGTGCCAGCAGTGAAACAGGGACGGATTCACCCCTCCACTTT	CASSETGTDSPLHF
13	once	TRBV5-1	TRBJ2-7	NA	TGCGCCAGCAGCTTAAACTCCTACTACGAGCAGTACTTC	CASSLNSYYEQYF
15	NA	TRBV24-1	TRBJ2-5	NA	TGTGCCACCAGTGACGCACTAGGAACGGGCGAGACCCAGTACTTC	CATSDALGTGETQYF
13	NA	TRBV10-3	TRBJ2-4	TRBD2	TGTGCCATCAGTGATGGAGCGGGATCCATTCAGTACTTC	CAISDGAGSIQYF
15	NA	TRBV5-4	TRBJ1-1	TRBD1	TGTGCCAGCAGCTTTAGAGACAGGGTGCACACTGAAGCTTTCTTT	CASSFRDRVHTEAFF
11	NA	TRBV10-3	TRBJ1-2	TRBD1	TGTGCCATGACAGGGGGAAATGGCTACACCTTC	CAMTGGNGYTF
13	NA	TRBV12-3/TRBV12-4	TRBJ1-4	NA	TGTGCCAGCAGCGGGGACTTGCCCGTGGAACTGTTTTTT	CASSGDLPVELFF
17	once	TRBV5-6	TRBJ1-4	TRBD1	TGTGCCAGCAGCTTGGATGCCAGGGGGCGGTTAGGTGAAAAACTGTTTTTT	CASSLDARGRLGEKLFF
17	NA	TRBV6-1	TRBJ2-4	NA	TGTGCCAGCAGTGAATTTGGGGGGAGTATAGCCAAAAACATTCAGTACTTC	CASSEFGGSIAKNIQYF
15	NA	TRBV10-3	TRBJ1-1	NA	TGTGCCATCAGTGAGTCGCAGGGTCTGAGCACTGAAGCTTTCTTT	CAISESQGLSTEAFF
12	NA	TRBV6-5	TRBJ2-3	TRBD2	TGTGCCAGCACTATCGGGGGGGATACGCAGTATTTT	CASTIGGDTQYF
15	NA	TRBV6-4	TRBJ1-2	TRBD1	TGTGCCAGCAGGAAGGGACAGGGGGCGATATATGGCTACACCTTC	CASRKGQGAIYGYTF
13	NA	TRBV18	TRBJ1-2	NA	TGTGCCAGCTCACCATCGGACAACAAGGGCTACACCTTC	CASSPSDNKGYTF
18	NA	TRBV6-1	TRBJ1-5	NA	TGTGCCAGCAGTGGACACCCGGGACCCGGAGGGGAATCTCAGCCCCAGCATTTT	CASSGHPGPGGESQPQHF
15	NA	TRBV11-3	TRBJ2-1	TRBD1	TGTGCCAGCAGCCCGGGACAGGGCGGGTACAATGAGCAGTTCTTC	CASSPGQGGYNEQFF